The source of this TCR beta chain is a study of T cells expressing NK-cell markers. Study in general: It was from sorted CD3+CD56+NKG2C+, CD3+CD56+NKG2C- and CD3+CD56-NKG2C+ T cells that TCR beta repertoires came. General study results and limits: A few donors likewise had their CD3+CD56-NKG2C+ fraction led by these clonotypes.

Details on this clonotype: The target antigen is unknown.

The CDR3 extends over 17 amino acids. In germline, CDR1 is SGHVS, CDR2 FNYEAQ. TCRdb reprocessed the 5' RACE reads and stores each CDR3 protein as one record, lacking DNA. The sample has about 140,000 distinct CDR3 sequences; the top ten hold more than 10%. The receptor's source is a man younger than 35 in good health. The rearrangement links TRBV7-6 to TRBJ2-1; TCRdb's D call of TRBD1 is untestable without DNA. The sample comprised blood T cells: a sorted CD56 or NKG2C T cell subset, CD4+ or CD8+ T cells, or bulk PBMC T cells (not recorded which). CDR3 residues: CASSPSDGGPSYNEQFF.